A selection of T cell receptor beta chains follows, all from one sample in a study of cytomegalovirus exposure and HLA in healthy donors. Data came from immunoSEQ multiplex PCR; TCRdb stores just in-frame clones and leaves some out. This table has about 180,000 clones, around 77% appearing once. Sequenced material: PBMCs. The receptor source for this set is a man between 60 and 75 years old in good health and CMV-seronegative. Each CDR3 is given with its conserved first and last residue. The D gene is left open where the match is weak. Rows may omit the clone size; those that give it use once, few, many or a size class.

V: TRBV7-2
D: NA
size: NA
J: TRBJ2-1
CDR3: CASSLVGGNSYNEQFF
DNA: TGTGCCAGCAGCTTAGTCGGCGGAAACTCCTACAATGAGCAGTTCTTC

V: TRBV6-5
D: TRBD1
size: NA
J: TRBJ2-2
CDR3: CASRPHRGSTGELFF
DNA: TGTGCCAGCAGGCCACACAGGGGAAGTACCGGGGAGCTGTTTTTT

V: TRBV29-1
D: NA
size: NA
J: TRBJ2-3
CDR3: CSVGSRLSTDTQYF
DNA: TGCAGCGTTGGCAGCCGACTGAGCACAGATACGCAGTATTTT

V: TRBV5-1
D: NA
size: NA
J: TRBJ1-3
CDR3: CASSLARASGNTIYF
DNA: TGCGCCAGCAGCTTGGCCAGGGCGTCCGGAAACACCATATATTTT

V: TRBV2
D: NA
size: NA
J: TRBJ1-2
CDR3: CASRESREGLVGYTF
DNA: TGTGCCAGCAGAGAATCCAGGGAGGGTCTAGTAGGCTACACCTTC

V: TRBV28
D: TRBD1
size: NA
J: TRBJ1-1
CDR3: CASSLPGQLNTEAFF
DNA: TGTGCCAGCAGTTTACCGGGACAGTTGAACACTGAAGCTTTCTTT

V: TRBV5-1
D: TRBD2
size: NA
J: TRBJ2-2
CDR3: CASFPSGSSTGELFF
DNA: TGCGCCAGCTTCCCTAGCGGTAGTAGCACCGGGGAGCTGTTTTTT

V: TRBV27
D: NA
size: NA
J: TRBJ2-7
CDR3: CASSLGGGALVPYEQYF
DNA: TGTGCCAGCAGTTTAGGAGGGGGGGCCCTTGTCCCCTACGAGCAGTACTTC

V: TRBV7-7
D: TRBD2
size: NA
J: TRBJ2-1
CDR3: CASSPLAGDRDEQFF
DNA: TGTGCTAGCAGCCCGCTAGCGGGGGACCGTGATGAGCAGTTCTTC

V: TRBV25-1
D: TRBD1
size: NA
J: TRBJ2-5
CDR3: CASSESRQGRGQETQYF
DNA: TGTGCCAGCAGTGAATCCAGACAGGGTAGAGGCCAAGAGACCCAGTACTTC

V: TRBV28
D: NA
size: NA
J: TRBJ1-5
CDR3: CASSFLQGGNQPQHF
DNA: TGTGCCAGCAGTTTTTTGCAGGGTGGAAATCAGCCCCAGCATTTT

V: TRBV2
D: TRBD2
size: few
J: TRBJ2-5
CDR3: CASPWDGTSLGGETQYF
DNA: TGTGCCAGCCCCTGGGACGGGACTAGCTTAGGTGGAGAGACCCAGTACTTC

V: TRBV6-6
D: TRBD2
size: NA
J: TRBJ2-7
CDR3: CATRPGLTLPEQYF
DNA: TGTGCCACCCGACCGGGACTAACCCTCCCCGAGCAGTACTTC

V: TRBV6-5
D: NA
size: once
J: TRBJ2-3
CDR3: CASKGAGWNTQYF
DNA: TGTGCCAGCAAAGGGGCAGGGTGGAATACGCAGTATTTT

V: TRBV27
D: NA
size: NA
J: TRBJ2-2
CDR3: CASSRLVSSILAGELFF
DNA: TGTGCCAGCAGTCGACTGGTCAGTTCCATTCTTGCCGGGGAGCTGTTTTTT

V: TRBV6-5
D: NA
size: NA
J: TRBJ1-2
CDR3: CASWRGTGTYGYTF
DNA: TGTGCCAGCTGGCGCGGGACGGGGACCTATGGCTACACCTTC

V: TRBV7-3
D: NA
size: NA
J: TRBJ2-2
CDR3: CASSFLRNPGELFF
DNA: TGTGCCAGCAGCTTTCTCAGGAACCCCGGGGAGCTGTTTTTT

V: TRBV7-9
D: TRBD2
size: once
J: TRBJ2-1
CDR3: CASSWGGDNEQFF
DNA: TGTGCCAGCAGCTGGGGGGGGGATAATGAGCAGTTCTTC

V: TRBV5-1
D: TRBD2
size: few
J: TRBJ2-5
CDR3: CASRKREGLETQYF
DNA: TGCGCCAGCAGAAAGCGGGAGGGCCTCGAGACCCAGTACTTC

V: TRBV11-3
D: NA
size: few
J: TRBJ2-3
CDR3: CASSLGAITDTQYF
DNA: TGTGCCAGCAGCTTAGGGGCGATCACAGATACGCAGTATTTT

V: TRBV19
D: NA
size: NA
J: TRBJ2-5
CDR3: CASSMVHREETQYF
DNA: TGTGCCAGTAGTATGGTCCACAGGGAGGAGACCCAGTACTTC

V: TRBV7-8
D: NA
size: few
J: TRBJ1-2
CDR3: CASSPTEGPNYGYTF
DNA: TGTGCCAGCAGCCCGACAGAAGGCCCTAACTATGGCTACACCTTC

V: TRBV7-8
D: NA
size: few
J: TRBJ1-5
CDR3: CASSGGGNRPQHF
DNA: TGTGCCAGCTCGGGAGGGGGAAATCGGCCCCAGCATTTT

V: TRBV6-1
D: NA
size: NA
J: TRBJ2-3
CDR3: CASSETRGRSTDTQYF
DNA: TGTGCCAGCAGTGAAACGCGGGGGCGTAGCACAGATACGCAGTATTTT

V: TRBV29-1
D: NA
size: NA
J: TRBJ1-1
CDR3: CSVYRVTEAFF
DNA: TGCAGCGTCTACAGGGTTACTGAAGCTTTCTTT

V: TRBV4-2
D: NA
size: NA
J: TRBJ1-5
CDR3: CASSQDLGQSGPQHF
DNA: TGTGCCAGCAGCCAAGATCTCGGACAGTCCGGGCCCCAGCATTTT

V: TRBV5-1
D: NA
size: NA
J: TRBJ2-7
CDR3: CASSMGFGSGPYEQYF
DNA: TGCGCCAGTAGCATGGGTTTCGGGAGCGGCCCCTACGAGCAGTACTTC

V: TRBV5-1
D: TRBD1
size: NA
J: TRBJ2-7
CDR3: CASSSPGQGAKRGQYEQYF
DNA: TGCGCCAGCAGCTCCCCGGGACAGGGGGCCAAGCGGGGACAATACGAGCAGTACTTC

V: TRBV18
D: NA
size: NA
J: TRBJ2-7
CDR3: CASSPRASSYEQYF
DNA: TGTGCCAGCTCACCAAGAGCGTCAAGTTACGAGCAGTACTTC

V: TRBV29-1
D: NA
size: few
J: TRBJ2-3
CDR3: CSVLPVQNTQYF
DNA: TGCAGCGTTCTTCCCGTCCAGAATACGCAGTATTTT

V: TRBV11-2
D: NA
size: NA
J: TRBJ2-7
CDR3: CASSYRQEFSYEQYF
DNA: TGTGCCAGCAGCTACCGACAGGAGTTCTCCTACGAGCAGTACTTC